The T cell receptor (beta chain) described here comes from a study of T cells after yellow fever vaccination. Overall study findings and caveats: Only a small proportion of the clonotypes turned up in both the CD4 and the CD8 compartments, likely arising from convergent recombination. Primary-vaccination clones mostly resurfaced post-booster (nearly 97% CD4, approximately 90% CD8).

Germline CDR1 is MNHEY and CDR2 is SMNVEV (reference sequence). The CDR3 has 15 residues. V was shortened by 0 bases and J by 5 bases, with 13 bases between the two germline ends. By 5'RACE template switching, TCR cDNA was produced, with a universal primer site and UMIs added in the process. TCRdb re-analysed the 5' RACE reads in MiXCR, keeping a single row per CDR3 protein. Of some 120,000 distinct CDR3 sequences in the sample, roughly 15% are singletons; the top ten hold about 40%. To note about this clonotype: The antigen remains undetermined.

The chain uses TRBV27 and TRBJ1-2, with D possibly being TRBD1 (5 bases). The sequence came from a man aged 18 to 29 who received the YFV17D yellow fever vaccine. Sequencing used CD8+ T cells sorted from PBMCs, obtained 5 days after the yellow fever booster vaccination. This chain's CDR3 is CASSLSRGAGYGYTF. CDR3 DNA sequence: TGTGCCAGCAGTTTATCGAGGGGCGCGGGATATGGCTACACCTTC.